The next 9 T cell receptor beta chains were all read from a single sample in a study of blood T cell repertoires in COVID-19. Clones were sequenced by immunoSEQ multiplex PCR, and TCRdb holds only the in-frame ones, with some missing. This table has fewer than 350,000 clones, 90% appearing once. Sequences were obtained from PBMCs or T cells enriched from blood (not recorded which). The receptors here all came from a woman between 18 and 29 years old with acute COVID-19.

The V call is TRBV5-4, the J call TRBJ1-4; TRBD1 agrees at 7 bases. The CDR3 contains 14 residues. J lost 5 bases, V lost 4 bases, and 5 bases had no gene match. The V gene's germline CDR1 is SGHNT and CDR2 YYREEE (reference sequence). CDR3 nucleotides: TGTGCCAGCAGCCCCCGGGACAGCAATGAAAAACTGTTTTTT. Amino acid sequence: CASSPRDSNEKLFF.

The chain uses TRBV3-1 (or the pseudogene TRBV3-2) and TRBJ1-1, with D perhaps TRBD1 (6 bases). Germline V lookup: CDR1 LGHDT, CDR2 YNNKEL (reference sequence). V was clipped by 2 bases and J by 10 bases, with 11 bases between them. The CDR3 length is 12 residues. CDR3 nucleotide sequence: TGTGCCAGCAGCCAATCAGGGGTCTCAGCTTTCTTT. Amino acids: CASSQSGVSAFF.

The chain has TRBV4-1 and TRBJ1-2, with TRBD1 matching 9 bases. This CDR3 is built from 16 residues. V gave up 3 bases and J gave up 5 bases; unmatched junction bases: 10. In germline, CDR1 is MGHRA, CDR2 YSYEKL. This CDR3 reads CASSHARQGVEYGYTF. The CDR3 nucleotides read TGCGCCAGCAGCCACGCCCGACAGGGGGTTGAGTATGGCTACACCTTC.

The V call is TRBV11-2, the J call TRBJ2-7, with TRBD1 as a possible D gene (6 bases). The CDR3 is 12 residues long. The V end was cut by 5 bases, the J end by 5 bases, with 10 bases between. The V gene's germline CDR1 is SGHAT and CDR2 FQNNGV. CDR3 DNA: TGTGCCAGCAGCCAAAACAGGGACGAGCAGTACTTC. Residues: CASSQNRDEQYF.

The CDR3: CASSQDDRGAYEQYF. CDR3 nucleotides: TGCGCCAGCAGCCAGGATGACAGGGGGGCCTACGAGCAGTACTTC. This chain uses TRBV4-1 with TRBJ2-7; 9 bases agree with TRBD1. Trimming removed 3 bases from V and 2 bases from J; junction bases left unmatched: 5. CDR3 length: 15 amino acids. Germline loops: CDR1 MGHRA, CDR2 YSYEKL.

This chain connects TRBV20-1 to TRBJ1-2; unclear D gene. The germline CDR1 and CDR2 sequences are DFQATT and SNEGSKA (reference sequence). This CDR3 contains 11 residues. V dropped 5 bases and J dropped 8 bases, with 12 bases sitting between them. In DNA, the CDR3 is TGCAGTGCTCAAGTAGGGAGCGGCTACACCTTC. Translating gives CSAQVGSGYTF.

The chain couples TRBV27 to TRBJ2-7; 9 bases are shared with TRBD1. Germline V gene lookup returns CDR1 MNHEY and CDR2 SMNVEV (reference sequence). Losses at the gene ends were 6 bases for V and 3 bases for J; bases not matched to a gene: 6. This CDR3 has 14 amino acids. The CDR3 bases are TGTGCCAGCAGACCCGGGACAGGGATCTACGAGCAGTACTTC. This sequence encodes CASRPGTGIYEQYF.

CDR3 bases: TGTGCCAGCAGCAGATCCGGGACAGGGGTCAACGAGCAGTACTTC. The encoded protein is CASSRSGTGVNEQYF. The chain has TRBV9 and TRBJ2-7, with 10 bases matching TRBD1. Losses at the gene ends were 4 bases for V and 5 bases for J; bases not matched to a gene: 9. The CDR3 is 15 residues long. Germline CDR1 and CDR2: SGDLS and YYNGEE. Complete variable domain (other parts from reference TRBV9 and TRBJ2-7): DSGVTQTPKHLITATGQRVTLRCSPRSGDLSVYWYQQSLDQGLQFLIQYYNGEERAKGNILERFSAQQFPDLHSELNLSSLELGDSALYFCASSRSGTGVNEQYFGPGTRLTVT.

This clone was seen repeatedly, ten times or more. The CDR3 spells CASSAGGGTTGELFF. As DNA, the CDR3 is TGTGCCAGCAGCGCTGGGGGGGGGACCACCGGGGAGCTGTTTTTT. The V gene is TRBV4-2, the J gene TRBJ2-2; 7 bases map to TRBD2. The junction had 7 bases not matched to a gene; V was cut back by 5 bases and J by 4 bases. Germline CDR1 reads LGHNA; CDR2 reads YNFKEQ. This CDR3 spans 15 amino acids.